Below, 20 T cell receptor beta chains from the same sample are listed, as sequenced in a study of OX40 agonist ivuxolimab in advanced cancers. TCRdb keeps only in-frame clones here, not all; method: immunoSEQ multiplex PCR. This table holds about 110,000 clones, approximately 90% found once. Sequenced here: CD4+ or CD8+ T cells sorted from blood, sampled in a trial of the OX40 agonist ivuxolimab. These receptors were collected from an adult with an advanced solid tumor such as melanoma, head and neck, liver or kidney cancer.

The chain carries TRBV15 and TRBJ1-1; D may be TRBD1 (5 bases). CDR3 length equals 13 residues. Germline CDR1 and CDR2: LNHNV and YYDKDF (reference sequence). V shed 0 bases and J shed 12 bases, with 14 bases lying between them. The CDR3 nucleotides are TGTGCCACCAGCAGAGATCGGGCAGGGTTGACTTTCTTT. Its protein product is CATSRDRAGLTFF.

The chain has TRBV5-1 and TRBJ2-1; TRBD2 is a possible D gene (5 bases). Trimming removed 0 bases at V and 2 bases at J, with 9 bases between. CDR3 length: 15 amino acids. Germline lookup yields CDR1 SGHRS and CDR2 YFSETQ. This chain's CDR3 is CASSLDGVPYNEQFF. Here the CDR3 DNA reads TGCGCCAGCAGCTTGGACGGGGTCCCCTACAATGAGCAGTTCTTC.

The CDR3 DNA reads as TGTGCCAGCTATGGACAGGGCGACTCTGGAAACACCATATATTTT. Translated: CASYGQGDSGNTIYF. J is TRBJ1-3 and V is TRBV2, with 8 bases fitting TRBD1. The CDR3 sequence is 15 residues long. Per germline, CDR1 SNHLY and CDR2 FYNNEI. Trimming took 8 bases from V and 0 from J; bases not matched to a gene: 6.

The CDR3 reads CASALGGSRRTDTQYF. The CDR3 nucleotides are TGTGCCAGCGCTCTAGGGGGCAGTCGTCGCACAGATACGCAGTATTTT. This rearrangement joins TRBV2 to TRBJ2-3; 7 nucleotides match TRBD1. V shed 8 bases, J shed 1 base, and the junction held 12 bases outside the gene matches. The germline gives CDR1 SNHLY, CDR2 FYNNEI. This CDR3 spans 16 amino acids. Drawing the rest from reference TRBV2 and TRBJ2-3, the complete variable domain is EPEVTQTPSHQVTQMGQEVILRCVPISNHLYFYWYRQILGQKVEFLVSFYNNEISEKSEIFDDQFSVERPDGSNFTLKIRSTKLEDSAMYFCASALGGSRRTDTQYFGPGTRLTVL.

The chain has TRBV13 and TRBJ1-2; D is unclear. CDR3 size: 15 residues. V lost 5 bases to trimming and J lost 5 bases, with 18 bases between them. Germline CDR1 reads PRHDT; CDR2 reads FYEKMQ (reference sequence). In DNA, the CDR3 is TGTGCCAGCAGCCATGCCCCGGAGTACCCATATGGCTACACCTTC. Protein product: CASSHAPEYPYGYTF. The full variable domain, completed using reference TRBV13 and TRBJ1-2, is AAGVIQSPRHLIKEKRETATLKCYPIPRHDTVYWYQQGPGQDPQFLISFYEKMQSDKGSIPDRFSAQQFSDYHSELNMSSLELGDSALYFCASSHAPEYPYGYTFGSGTRLTVV.

This chain connects TRBV6-1 to TRBJ2-1, with D perhaps matching TRBD1 (5 bases). V lost 5 bases and J 14 bases, leaving 13 bases between the germline ends. Germline lookup yields CDR1 MNHNS and CDR2 SASEGT. The CDR3 has 11 amino acids. In nucleotides, the CDR3 is TGTGCCAGCAGTTCGGACACAATCGAGTTCTTC. It codes for CASSSDTIEFF.

The chain links TRBV19 to TRBJ1-2; 9 bases agree with TRBD1. The CDR3 totals 14 residues. Germline V gene sequence: CDR1 LNHDA, CDR2 SQIVND (reference sequence). The ends lost 3 bases at V and 4 bases at J; junction bases unmatched: 3. The CDR3 protein is CASSMRQGVYGYTF. Here the CDR3 DNA reads TGTGCCAGTAGTATGAGACAGGGGGTCTATGGCTACACCTTC.

The CDR3 spells CASSYFNTGDQPQHF. In DNA form, the CDR3 reads TGTGCCAGCAGTTACTTTAATACAGGGGATCAGCCCCAGCATTTT. The rearrangement uses TRBV6-6 and TRBJ1-5, with 7 positions matching TRBD1. Looked up from germline, CDR1 is MNHNY and CDR2 is SVGAGI (reference sequence). This CDR3 comprises 15 residues. The V gene end was trimmed by 1 base and the J gene end by 5 bases; junction bases not matched to a gene: 5.

The rearrangement joins TRBV16 to TRBJ1-3; D is undetermined. CDR1 is KGHSY, CDR2 FQNENV, per germline. The CDR3 contains 15 residues. Deletions cut 4 bases from V and 1 base from J, with 11 bases between. The CDR3 here is CASSPTSISGNTIYF. CDR3 nucleotides: TGTGCCAGCAGCCCCACCAGCATTTCTGGAAACACCATATATTTT.

The rearrangement uses TRBV5-6 and TRBJ2-3; D not resolved. The CDR3 sequence is 12 residues long. Germline V gene data show CDR1 as SGHDT and CDR2 as YYEEEE. V was cut by 4 bases and J by 9 bases, with 12 bases left in between. This chain's CDR3 is CASSGDTQTQYF. CDR3 nucleotide sequence: TGTGCCAGCAGCGGAGACACCCAGACGCAGTATTTT.

The chain is built from TRBV19 and TRBJ1-1; D is uncertain. The CDR3 has 11 residues. The germline V gene has CDR1 LNHDA and CDR2 SQIVND (reference sequence). V gave up 8 bases and J gave up 1 base, with 5 bases separating them. CDR3 amino acids: CASRQNTEAFF. DNA of the CDR3: TGTGCCAGTCGACAGAACACTGAAGCTTTCTTT.

In DNA, the CDR3 is TGTGCCAGCAGTTACAGGAATTCCTACGAGCAGTACTTC. It yields the protein CASSYRNSYEQYF. The chain has TRBV6-5 and TRBJ2-7; no clear D gene. Germline loops: CDR1 MNHEY, CDR2 SVGAGI. V dropped 2 bases and J dropped 1 base, with 6 bases sitting between them. This CDR3 region has 13 residues.

The V gene is TRBV6-5, the J gene TRBJ1-1; tentative D call: TRBD1 (5 bases). Trimming took 4 bases from V and 1 from J, leaving 10 bases between them. The CDR3 is made up of 14 amino acids. Germline V CDR1 and CDR2: MNHEY, SVGAGI. CDR3 region: CASSSGGPNTEAFF. In DNA, the CDR3 is TGTGCCAGCAGTTCCGGGGGTCCGAACACTGAAGCTTTCTTT.

The chain is built from TRBV19 and TRBJ2-3; 10 nucleotides line up with TRBD2. In germline, CDR1 is LNHDA, CDR2 SQIVND (reference sequence). The CDR3 covers 18 residues. V trimming: 5 bases; J trimming: 7 bases; junction bases outside the gene matches: 18. As DNA, the CDR3 is TGTGCCAGTAGTGATATAGCGGGGGGATCCCCAGGCCCAAATACGCAGTATTTT. Translated: CASSDIAGGSPGPNTQYF.

The CDR3 reads CASSPPTGWNTEAFF. CDR3 DNA: TGTGCCAGCTCACCTCCGACAGGATGGAACACTGAAGCTTTCTTT. This chain connects TRBV18 to TRBJ1-1; the D gene is possibly TRBD1 (6 bases). With 3 bases removed from V and 1 base from J, the gap between germline ends came to 12 bases. Germline V gene data show CDR1 as KGHSH and CDR2 as LQKENI. The CDR3 runs to 15 residues. The complete variable domain, with remaining parts taken from reference TRBV18 and TRBJ1-1, reads NAGVMQNPRHLVRRRGQEARLRCSPMKGHSHVYWYRQLPEEGLKFMVYLQKENIIDESGMPKERFSAEFPKEGPSILRIQQVVRGDSAAYFCASSPPTGWNTEAFFGQGTRLTVV.

The chain combines TRBV10-1 with TRBJ2-7; 7 positions agree with TRBD1. This CDR3 has 14 amino acids. V lost 10 bases, J lost 2 bases, and 11 bases stayed unmatched. CDR1 WNHNN and CDR2 SYGVQD come from the germline V gene (reference sequence). The CDR3 nucleotides are TGCGCCATCCCTAAACAGGGGTACCCCTACGAGCAGTACTTC. It is translated as CAIPKQGYPYEQYF.

The rearrangement uses TRBV7-9 and TRBJ1-1, with D maybe TRBD1 (5 bases). CDR3 size: 14 residues. V lost 8 bases, J lost 1 base, and 14 bases lay in between. The germline V gene encodes CDR1 SEHNR and CDR2 FQNEAQ (reference sequence). The CDR3 is CASGLAGQNTEAFF. The CDR3 DNA is TGTGCCAGCGGTCTTGCGGGGCAGAACACTGAAGCTTTCTTT.

This clone was seen more than once but under ten times. The chain recombines TRBV4-2 with TRBJ1-2; the D is unclear. Trimming cost V 2 bases and J 3 bases, with 4 bases left between them. Germline loops: CDR1 LGHNA, CDR2 YNFKEQ. This CDR3 has 12 residues. This CDR3 reads CASSQRDYGYTF. The CDR3, as DNA: TGTGCCAGCAGCCAAAGGGACTATGGCTACACCTTC.

The rearrangement uses TRBV14 and TRBJ2-4; D unclear. This CDR3 is 16 amino acids long. Trimming shortened V by 0 bases and J by 0 bases, and 9 bases separated the two germline ends. Germline lookup yields CDR1 SGHDN and CDR2 FVKESK. This CDR3 reads CASSQDHDVAKNIQYF. Written as DNA, the CDR3 is TGTGCCAGCAGCCAAGATCACGATGTAGCCAAAAACATTCAGTACTTC.

The chain employs TRBV11-2 and TRBJ2-3, with TRBD2 matching over 13 bases. Germline V gene data show CDR1 as SGHAT and CDR2 as FQNNGV. The CDR3 has 17 residues. With V trimmed by 4 bases and J by 4 bases, 8 bases remained unmatched. As DNA, the CDR3 is TGTGCCAGCAGCTCCAGGACTAGCGGGAGTGGGGCAGATACGCAGTATTTT. Translation gives CASSSRTSGSGADTQYF.